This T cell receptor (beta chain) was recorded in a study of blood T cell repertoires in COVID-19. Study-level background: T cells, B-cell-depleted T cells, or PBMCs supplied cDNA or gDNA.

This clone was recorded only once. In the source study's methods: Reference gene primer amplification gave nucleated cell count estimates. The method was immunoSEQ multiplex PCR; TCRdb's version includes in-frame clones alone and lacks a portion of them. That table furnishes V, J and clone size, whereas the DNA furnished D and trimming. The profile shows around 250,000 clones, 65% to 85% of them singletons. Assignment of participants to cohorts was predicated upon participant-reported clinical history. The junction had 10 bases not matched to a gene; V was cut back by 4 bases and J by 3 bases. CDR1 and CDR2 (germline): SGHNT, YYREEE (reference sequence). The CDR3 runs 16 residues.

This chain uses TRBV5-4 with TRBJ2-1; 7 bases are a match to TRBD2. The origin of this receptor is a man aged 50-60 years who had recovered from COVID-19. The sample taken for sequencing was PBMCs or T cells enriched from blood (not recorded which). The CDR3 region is CASSTRAGPDYNEQFF. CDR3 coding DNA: TGTGCCAGCAGCACCCGAGCGGGGCCCGACTACAATGAGCAGTTCTTC.